A single sample is the source of the 28 T cell receptor beta chains below, sequenced in a study of CD4 T cells in relation to SARS-CoV-2 and coronaviruses. Unexposed donor CD4+ T cells date from about 2011-2018, before the COVID-19 pandemic. The cells were cultured for under twelve days before CD4+ T cells were isolated. What these receptors recognize is not known. Generated by immunoSEQ multiplex PCR, the TCRdb table keeps only in-frame clones and is missing some. This sample has tens of thousands of clones, with around 67% found just once. The sequencing sample was made of CD4+ T cells from PBMCs, cultured in vitro. The receptor set was obtained from a human donor in good health.

On this clone: The germline gene is not matched at one end of the junction; a read error may be the cause. The V and J genes are TRBV9 and TRBJ1-1, with D possibly TRBD1 on 5 matching bases. The length of the CDR3 is 13 residues. Germline loops: CDR1 SGDLS, CDR2 YYNGEE. The CDR3 DNA reads TGTGCCACCAGCAGGGAGATGAACACTGAAGCTTTCTTT. Its protein is CATSREMNTEAFF.

V and J are TRBV6-5 and TRBJ1-5; TRBD1 matches 7 bases. V lost 5 bases, J lost 6 bases, and 7 bases stayed unmatched. There are 14 residues in the CDR3. CDR1 is MNHEY, CDR2 SVGAGI, per germline. CDR3 loop: CASSPLYRGQPQHF. DNA of the CDR3: TGTGCCAGCAGTCCCCTATACAGGGGTCAGCCCCAGCATTTT.

DNA of the CDR3: TGTGCCAGCAGCTGGGCGGGACAGGGGGCTTCTGGCTACACCTTC. It specifies CASSWAGQGASGYTF. The V gene is TRBV5-4, the J gene TRBJ1-2, with TRBD1 identical over 12 bases. The CDR3 is 15 amino acids. From germline, CDR1 is SGHNT and CDR2 YYREEE (reference sequence). V lost 3 bases, J lost 7 bases, and 7 bases stayed unmatched.

The chain links TRBV9 to TRBJ2-2; 7 bases map to TRBD1. The germline gives CDR1 SGDLS, CDR2 YYNGEE. The J segment lost 0 bases and the V segment lost 3 bases, leaving 5 bases of the junction unmatched. The CDR3 contains 16 residues. The CDR3 sequence is CASSAMDRTNTGELFF. The CDR3 DNA reads TGTGCCAGCAGCGCCATGGACAGGACGAACACCGGGGAGCTGTTTTTT.

This chain uses TRBV18 with TRBJ1-6; D unclear. Germline V gene lookup returns CDR1 KGHSH and CDR2 LQKENI. Deletions cut 6 bases from V and 8 bases from J, with 11 bases between. CDR3 length: 13 residues. CDR3 coding DNA: TGTGCCAGCTCGCCCGACCGGGATTCACCCCTCCACTTT. Translating gives CASSPDRDSPLHF.

This clone showed up just a few times. This rearrangement joins TRBV7-8 to TRBJ2-7; 7 positions match TRBD1. V shed 5 bases and J 3 bases; nucleotides not matched to a gene: 7. The CDR3 loop spans 14 amino acids. Per the germline V gene, CDR1 is SGHVS and CDR2 is FQNEAQ. This CDR3 reads CASSQDRQSYEQYF. CDR3 bases: TGTGCCAGCAGCCAGGACAGGCAAAGCTACGAGCAGTACTTC.

This chain joins TRBV10-2 and TRBJ2-7; the D is unclear. The V gene's germline CDR1 is WSHSY and CDR2 SAAADI. The CDR3 has 15 residues. The V end lost 2 bases, the J end lost 0 bases, and 11 bases lay between the germline ends. The CDR3 region is CASSERHLSSYEQYF. CDR3 bases: TGCGCCAGCAGTGAGAGACACCTTAGCTCCTACGAGCAGTACTTC.

The rearrangement links TRBV5-1 to TRBJ2-5; possible D gene TRBD2, 6 bases. Germline-derived CDR1 and CDR2 are SGHRS and YFSETQ. This CDR3 comprises 15 residues. Trimming took 5 bases from V and 1 from J, leaving 15 bases between them. CDR3 nucleotides: TGCGCCAGCAGTCCCGCTGGAGGGTTCCAAGAGACCCAGTACTTC. It translates to CASSPAGGFQETQYF.

The rearrangement joins TRBV9 to TRBJ1-5; D not certain. The germline CDR1 and CDR2 sequences are SGDLS and YYNGEE. Trimming left V 0 bases short and J 3 bases short, with 4 bases between. This CDR3 region has 13 residues. The CDR3 reads CASSVGVNQPQHF. The CDR3 bases are TGTGCCAGCAGCGTAGGAGTCAATCAGCCCCAGCATTTT.

The chain joins TRBV7-2 to TRBJ1-3; TRBD1 matches 7 bases. This CDR3 is built from 15 residues. V gave up 5 bases and J gave up 2 bases; unmatched junction bases: 6. From germline, CDR1 is SGHTA and CDR2 FQGNSA. CDR3: CASSLDRVPGNTIYF. The DNA for the CDR3 is TGTGCCAGCAGCCTCGACAGGGTCCCTGGAAACACCATATATTTT. Based on the CDR3 plus reference TRBV7-2 and TRBJ1-3, the full variable domain is GAGVSQSPSNKVTEKGKDVELRCDPISGHTALYWYRQSLGQGLEFLIYFQGNSAPDKSGLPSDRFSAERTGGSVSTLTIQRTQQEDSAVYLCASSLDRVPGNTIYFGEGSWLTVV.

The chain uses TRBV4-2 and TRBJ1-2; TRBD1 matches at 9 bases. CDR1 and CDR2 (germline): LGHNA, YNFKEQ. The junction had 4 bases not matched to a gene; V was cut back by 1 base and J by 7 bases. CDR3 length: 14 amino acids. The CDR3 bases are TGTGCCAGCAGCCAAGGGGACAGGGTAGTTGGCTACACCTTC. Protein: CASSQGDRVVGYTF.

The table lists this clone with a count of one. V is TRBV7-2 and J is TRBJ1-3; D is possibly TRBD1 (5 bases). The CDR3 has 14 amino acids. V was clipped by 3 bases and J by 4 bases, with 10 bases between them. The germline V gene has CDR1 SGHTA and CDR2 FQGNSA. CDR3 residues: CASSLGRVGNTIYF. CDR3 DNA: TGTGCCAGCAGCTTGGGCAGGGTCGGAAACACCATATATTTT. Filled out from reference TRBV7-2 and TRBJ1-3, the complete variable domain reads GAGVSQSPSNKVTEKGKDVELRCDPISGHTALYWYRQSLGQGLEFLIYFQGNSAPDKSGLPSDRFSAERTGGSVSTLTIQRTQQEDSAVYLCASSLGRVGNTIYFGEGSWLTVV.

The chain recombines TRBV29-1 with TRBJ2-5; 11 bases map to TRBD2. V gave up 7 bases and J gave up 4 bases; unmatched junction bases: 2. CDR3 size: 12 residues. CDR1 is SQVTM and CDR2 is ANQGSEA in the germline V gene. CDR3 coding DNA: TGCAGCGCAGGACTAGCGGGAGAGACCCAGTACTTC. Its protein is CSAGLAGETQYF.

The rearrangement links TRBV6-5 to TRBJ1-4, with 8 bases matching TRBD1. J lost 8 bases, V lost 8 bases, and 10 bases had no gene match. The CDR3 has 14 amino acids. Per germline, CDR1 MNHEY and CDR2 SVGAGI. CDR3 bases: TGTGCCAGCCAACGGACAGGGCGAATGGAAAAACTGTTTTTT. Translating it yields CASQRTGRMEKLFF.

The CDR3 coding sequence is TGTGCCAGCAGTGAAGCGGACAGGTTGGGAAAACTGTTTTTT. Translated: CASSEADRLGKLFF. The chain combines TRBV2 with TRBJ1-4; 7 bases match TRBD1. The V gene end was trimmed by 0 bases and the J gene end by 10 bases; junction bases not matched to a gene: 5. From germline, CDR1 is SNHLY and CDR2 FYNNEI. The CDR3 runs to 14 residues.

The chain recombines TRBV12-3 or TRBV12-4 with TRBJ2-2, with unresolved D. V was shortened by 8 bases and J by 0 bases, with 7 bases between the two germline ends. The CDR3 extends over 13 amino acids. CDR3 in DNA: TGTGCCAGCGCGCTCGCGAACACCGGGGAGCTGTTTTTT. Its translation is CASALANTGELFF.

V gene TRBV28 combines with J gene TRBJ1-1; 8 positions match TRBD1. The V gene's germline CDR1 is MDHEN and CDR2 SYDVKM. V shed 7 bases and J 0 bases; nucleotides not matched to a gene: 10. The CDR3 is 16 residues long. The CDR3 coding sequence is TGTGCCAGCAACAACCGGGACAGGAGACTGAACACTGAAGCTTTCTTT. This sequence encodes CASNNRDRRLNTEAFF.

This clone has a single count. The chain uses TRBV19 and TRBJ1-3; 8 bases agree with TRBD1. This CDR3 is built from 17 residues. V dropped 1 base and J dropped 8; count of bases not matched to a gene: 13. The germline V gene has CDR1 LNHDA and CDR2 SQIVND (reference sequence). The CDR3 is CASSIVPRQGRRHTIYF. CDR3 bases: TGTGCCAGTAGTATAGTCCCACGACAGGGGCGCAGACACACCATATATTTT.

The chain is built from TRBV5-1 and TRBJ1-2, with TRBD1 as a possible D gene (5 bases). The CDR3 contains 12 residues. V was clipped by 4 bases and J by 8 bases, with 12 bases between them. Germline V gene lookup returns CDR1 SGHRS and CDR2 YFSETQ. CDR3 DNA sequence: TGCGCCAGCAGCGCGTCGGGGCTCGGCTACACCTTC. Encoded protein: CASSASGLGYTF.

The chain employs TRBV4-3 and TRBJ2-7; tentatively, D is TRBD1 (6 bases). With 0 bases removed from V and 3 bases from J, the gap between germline ends came to 12 bases. The length of the CDR3 is 15 residues. Germline assignment: CDR1 LGHNA and CDR2 YSLEER. Here the CDR3 reads CASSQEMGQHYEQYF. The CDR3 nucleotides read TGCGCCAGCAGCCAAGAAATGGGACAACACTACGAGCAGTACTTC.

The J gene is TRBJ2-2, the V gene TRBV2; a weak D match, TRBD2 (5 bases). V lost 7 bases to trimming and J lost 1 base, with 10 bases between them. Germline loops: CDR1 SNHLY, CDR2 FYNNEI. The CDR3 runs to 14 residues. The CDR3 reads CASTGNKNTGELFF. CDR3 sequence (DNA): TGTGCCAGCACCGGGAATAAGAACACCGGGGAGCTGTTTTTT.

The chain combines TRBV7-9 with TRBJ1-2, with 8 bases identical to TRBD1. The germline gives CDR1 SEHNR, CDR2 FQNEAQ (reference sequence). V was pared by 6 bases and J by 6 bases, with 3 bases of the junction left unmatched. CDR3 length equals 12 residues. In DNA, the CDR3 is TGTGCCAGCAGTTTGGACAGGGATGGCTACACCTTC. Protein product: CASSLDRDGYTF.

J is TRBJ2-7 and V is TRBV6-5; D unclear. The CDR3 runs to 13 residues. V lost 4 bases, J lost 2 bases, and 9 bases lay in between. Germline-derived CDR1 and CDR2 are MNHEY and SVGAGI. CDR3 DNA: TGTGCCAGCAGTTCCTCCCCCCCCTACGAGCAGTACTTC. Translating it yields CASSSSPPYEQYF.

The chain employs TRBV30 and TRBJ2-2; no reliable D call. CDR1 and CDR2 (germline): GTSNPN, SVGIG (reference sequence). This CDR3 region has 12 residues. Between the trimmed V and J ends, which lost 4 bases and 1 base, there was a span of 4 bases. The CDR3 is CAWKVNTGELFF. The DNA of the CDR3 is TGTGCCTGGAAGGTGAACACCGGGGAGCTGTTTTTT.

J is TRBJ2-3 and V is TRBV7-2; 9 bases line up with TRBD1. CDR1 SGHTA and CDR2 FQGNSA come from the germline V gene. V trimming: 3 bases; J trimming: 9 bases; junction bases outside the gene matches: 10. The CDR3 length is 15 residues. CDR3 bases: TGTGCCAGCAGCTTGGGGCGGACAGGGGCAATAACGCAGTATTTT. Amino acid sequence: CASSLGRTGAITQYF.

The chain uses TRBV12-3 or TRBV12-4 and TRBJ1-2; 9 nucleotides agree with TRBD1. V lost 5 bases and J lost 8; bases outside the gene matches: 6. The CDR3 runs to 13 residues. This chain's CDR3 is CASSPTGGAGYTF. DNA of the CDR3: TGTGCCAGCAGTCCCACAGGGGGCGCAGGCTACACCTTC.

The J gene is TRBJ1-6, the V gene TRBV5-1, with D maybe TRBD1 (6 bases). CDR3 size: 13 residues. Germline V gives CDR1 SGHRS, CDR2 YFSETQ. V was shortened by 4 bases and J by 7 bases, with 9 bases between the two germline ends. The CDR3 is CASSPGQNSPLHF. CDR3 DNA: TGCGCCAGCAGCCCGGGACAAAATTCACCCCTCCACTTT.

This sequence joins TRBV6-5 and TRBJ2-5; tentative D call: TRBD1 (6 bases). CDR3 length equals 15 residues. Trimming removed 0 bases at V and 0 bases at J, with 8 bases between. Germline V gene lookup returns CDR1 MNHEY and CDR2 SVGAGI. CDR3 sequence reads: CASSYSGTHQETQYF. The CDR3, as DNA: TGTGCCAGCAGTTACTCGGGGACACACCAAGAGACCCAGTACTTC.